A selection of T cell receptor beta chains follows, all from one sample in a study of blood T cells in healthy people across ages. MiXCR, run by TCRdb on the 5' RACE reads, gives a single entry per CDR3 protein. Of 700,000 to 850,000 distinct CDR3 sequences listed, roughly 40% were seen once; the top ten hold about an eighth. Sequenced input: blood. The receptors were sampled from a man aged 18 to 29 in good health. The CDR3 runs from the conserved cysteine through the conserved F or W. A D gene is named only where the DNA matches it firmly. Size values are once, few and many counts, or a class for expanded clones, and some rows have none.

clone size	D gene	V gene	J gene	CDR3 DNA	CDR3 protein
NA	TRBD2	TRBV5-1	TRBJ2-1	TGCGCCAGCAGAACCGGGACTAGCGTCCACAATGAGCAGTTCTTC	CASRTGTSVHNEQFF
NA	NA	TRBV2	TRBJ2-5	TGTGCCAGCAGTCGACTAACACCCCAAGAGACCCAGTACTTC	CASSRLTPQETQYF
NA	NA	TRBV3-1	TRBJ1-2	TGTGCCAGCAGCCAAGATATGGGGGAAAGCTATGGCTACACCTTC	CASSQDMGESYGYTF
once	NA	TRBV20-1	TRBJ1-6	TGCAGTGCTAGAGAAAAGGGCACTCATTCACCCCCCCACTTT	CSAREKGTHSPPHF
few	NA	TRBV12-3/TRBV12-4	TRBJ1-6	TGTGCCAGCAGTTCTGGGGGCCCTAATTCACCCCTCCACTTT	CASSSGGPNSPLHF
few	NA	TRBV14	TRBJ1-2	TGTGCCAGCAGCCACAGTCGTTGGACTGCGGGATATGGCTACACCTTC	CASSHSRWTAGYGYTF
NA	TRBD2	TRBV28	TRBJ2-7	TGTGCCAGCACCCCGGGACTACTAAATGAGCAGTACTTC	CASTPGLLNEQYF
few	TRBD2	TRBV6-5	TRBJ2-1	TGTGCCAGCAGTTACGGGACTAGCTACAATGAGCAGTTCTTC	CASSYGTSYNEQFF
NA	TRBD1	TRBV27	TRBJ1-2	TGTGCCAGCAGTTCAGGGGGGGGCTATGGCTACACCTTC	CASSSGGGYGYTF
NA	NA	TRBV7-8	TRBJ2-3	TGTGCCAGCAACGGGATTGTTACAGATACGCAGTATTTT	CASNGIVTDTQYF
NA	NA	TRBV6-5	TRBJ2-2	TGTGCCAGCAGTCCCGACGTGAGGGTCCGGGAGCTGTTTTTT	CASSPDVRVRELFF
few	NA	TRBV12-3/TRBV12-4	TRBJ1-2	TGTGCCAGCAGTTTAGTGGGGGGCGCTTCCTATGGCTACACCTTC	CASSLVGGASYGYTF
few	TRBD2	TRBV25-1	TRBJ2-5	TGTGCCAGCAGTGGGGCGGGGGGAGGTGAAGAGACCCAGTACTTC	CASSGAGGGEETQYF
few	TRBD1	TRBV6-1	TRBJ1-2	TGTGCCAGCAGCCCCCGAAGGACAGGGGTATCTAGCTATGGCTACACCTTC	CASSPRRTGVSSYGYTF
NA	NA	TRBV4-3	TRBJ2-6	TGCGCCAGCAGCGAGGGGGTTTCTGGGGCCAACGTCCTGACTTTC	CASSEGVSGANVLTF
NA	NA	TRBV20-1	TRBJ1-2	TGCAGTGCTAGAGATATTGACCAAACCTATGGCTACACCTTC	CSARDIDQTYGYTF
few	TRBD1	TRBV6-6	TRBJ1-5	TGTGCCAGCAGTTACTCGGACAGGGTAAATCAGCCCCAGCATTTT	CASSYSDRVNQPQHF
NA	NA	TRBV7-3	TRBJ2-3	TGTGCCAGCTTTAGCGGCCTCAGCACAGATACGCAGTATTTT	CASFSGLSTDTQYF
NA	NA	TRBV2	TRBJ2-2	TGTGCCAGCAGTGTAAGAGCGGGGGAGCTGTTTTTT	CASSVRAGELFF
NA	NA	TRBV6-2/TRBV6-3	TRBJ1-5	TGTGCCAGCGCGGGGAGCAATCAGCCCCAGCATTTT	CASAGSNQPQHF
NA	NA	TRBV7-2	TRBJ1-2	TGTACCAGCAGCCCCTCTTATGGCTACACCTTC	CTSSPSYGYTF
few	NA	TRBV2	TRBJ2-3	TGTGCCAGCAGTACCGGGTCCGCCACAGATACGCAGTATTTT	CASSTGSATDTQYF
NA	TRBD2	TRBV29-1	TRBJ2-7	TGCAGCGTTGGAGAAGCGGGGGTCTCCTACGAGCAGTACTTC	CSVGEAGVSYEQYF
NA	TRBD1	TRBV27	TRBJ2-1	TGTGCCAGCAGTTTATCCAGGGACAGGACTGAGCAGTTCTTC	CASSLSRDRTEQFF
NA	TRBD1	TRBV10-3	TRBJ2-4	TGTGCCGCCACTGGGGCTAAGGGGGCAAACATTCAGTACTTC	CAATGAKGANIQYF
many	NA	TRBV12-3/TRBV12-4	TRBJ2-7	TGTGCCAGCAGTCGCACAGAAGATCCCTACGAGCAGTACTTC	CASSRTEDPYEQYF
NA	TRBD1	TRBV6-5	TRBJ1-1	TGTGCCAGCAGTTCAACAGGGGCCCGAACTGAAGCTTTCTTT	CASSSTGARTEAFF
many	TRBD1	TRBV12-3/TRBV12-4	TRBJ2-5	TGTGCCAGCAGACGGGACAGTCTAGAGACCCAGTACTTC	CASRRDSLETQYF
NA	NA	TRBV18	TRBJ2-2	TGTGCCAGCTCACCACCGACATGGGGCGCAGACACCGGGGAGCTGTTTTTT	CASSPPTWGADTGELFF
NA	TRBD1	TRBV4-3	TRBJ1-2	TGCGCCAGCAGCCAAGACCTTAACACAGGGGACTATGGCTACACCTTC	CASSQDLNTGDYGYTF
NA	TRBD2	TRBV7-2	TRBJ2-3	TGTGCCAGCAGCCCCTATAGCGGGAGTGCAGATACGCAGTATTTT	CASSPYSGSADTQYF
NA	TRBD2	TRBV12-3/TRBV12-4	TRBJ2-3	TGTGCCAGCAGTTTTACAGCGGGGGCTGGGGATACGCAGTATTTT	CASSFTAGAGDTQYF
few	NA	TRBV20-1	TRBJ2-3	TGCAGTGCTAGGGTTATCTCTAACACAGATACGCAGTATTTT	CSARVISNTDTQYF
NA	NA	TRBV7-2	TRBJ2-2	TGTGCCAGCAGCTCTGGAGCGATCACCGGGGAGCTGTTTTTT	CASSSGAITGELFF
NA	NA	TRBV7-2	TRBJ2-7	TGTGCCAGCAGCTTAGTAGGATGGGGGGCCCTCTCCTACGAGCAGTACTTC	CASSLVGWGALSYEQYF
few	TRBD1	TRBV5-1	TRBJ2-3	TGCGCCAGCAGACAGGGGGCCCGAACAGATACGCAGTATTTT	CASRQGARTDTQYF
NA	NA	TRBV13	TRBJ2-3	TGTACCAGCAGCATCGGACAGCTCTCAGATACGCAGTATTTT	CTSSIGQLSDTQYF
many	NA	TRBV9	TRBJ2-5	TGTGCCAGCAGCGTAGGGGGAAACGAAGAGACCCAGTACTTC	CASSVGGNEETQYF
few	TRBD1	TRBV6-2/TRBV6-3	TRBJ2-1	TGTGCCAGCAGCCGAAGGACAGGGGGCGCCGGGGGGGTATTCGATGAGCAGTTCTTC	CASSRRTGGAGGVFDEQFF
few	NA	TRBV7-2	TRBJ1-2	TGTGCCAGCAGCTTAGTTAACTATGGCCACACCTTC	CASSLVNYGHTF
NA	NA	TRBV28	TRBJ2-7	TGTGCCAGCAGTTTAGAGGCTAAAGGGCAGTACTTC	CASSLEAKGQYF
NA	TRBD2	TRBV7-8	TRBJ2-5	TGTGCCAGCAGCTTAGCACGACTAGCGGGGGTCAGGGAGACCCAGTACTTC	CASSLARLAGVRETQYF
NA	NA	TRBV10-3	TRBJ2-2	TGTGCCATCAGTGAAGAGGGCCAGGGGAACACCGGGGAGCTGTTTTTT	CAISEEGQGNTGELFF
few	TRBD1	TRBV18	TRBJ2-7	TGTGCCAGCTCAGTAAGTGGACAGGGTTACGAGCAGTACTTC	CASSVSGQGYEQYF
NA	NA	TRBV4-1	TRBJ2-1	TGCGCCAGCAGCCGAGAAAGGCAGGACAATGAGCAGTTCTTC	CASSRERQDNEQFF
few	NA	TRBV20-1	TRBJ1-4	TGCAGTGCTGCAGGGTACGAAAAACTGTTTTTT	CSAAGYEKLFF
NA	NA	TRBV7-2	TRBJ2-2	TGTGCCAGCAGCTTAGGGGCCGTGGGACTCGGCGGGGAGCTGTTTTTT	CASSLGAVGLGGELFF
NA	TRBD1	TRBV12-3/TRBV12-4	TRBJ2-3	TGTGCCAGCAGTAAGCAACAGGGGTTGAGACGTTCGTATTTT	CASSKQQGLRRSYF
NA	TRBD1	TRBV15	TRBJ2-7	TGTGCCACCAGCTTCCGGGACAGGGGATTCTCCGAGCAGTACTTC	CATSFRDRGFSEQYF
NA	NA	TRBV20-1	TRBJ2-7	TGCAGTGCTAGAGTGACAGGCCGGGGGATCTACGAGCAGTACTTC	CSARVTGRGIYEQYF
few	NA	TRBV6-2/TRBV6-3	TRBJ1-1	TGTGCCAGCAGTTACTCGAGCGGGGGGGTCGACACTGAAGCTTTCTTT	CASSYSSGGVDTEAFF